This T cell receptor (beta chain) was sequenced in a study of long-term antiretroviral therapy in people with HIV. Study results and caveats: The data indicate that diversity increased after ART but remained below transplant donor controls.

With respect to this clone: Its antigen is undetermined.

They ran version v3.0 of the immunoSEQ assay at survey level. The repertoire was sequenced with immunoSEQ multiplex PCR; TCRdb's copy has only in-frame clones and lacks some. The data show 30,000 or so clones, roughly 85% seen once. Sampling of each donor yielded at least one pre-ART PBMC sample and at least two post-ART PBMC samples. In the United States, treatment was given to all participants with HIV. Between the trimmed V and J ends, which lost 2 bases and 4 bases, there was a span of 6 bases. Germline CDR1 SGHVS, CDR2 FNYEAQ. CDR3 length: 13 residues. The chain couples TRBV7-6 to TRBJ1-3; D gene unclear. The sample in question was unsorted PBMCs, obtained 0.8 years before starting antiretroviral therapy. This receptor was obtained from a young man with HIV. CDR3: CASSLKEGNTIYF. For the CDR3, the DNA is TGTGCCAGCAGCTTAAAGGAGGGAAACACCATATATTTT.